A selection of T cell receptor beta chains follows, all from one sample in a study of T cell responses to AZD1222 COVID-19 vaccine. Clones were sequenced by immunoSEQ multiplex PCR, and TCRdb holds only the in-frame ones, with some missing. The sample shows some 110,000 clones, 75% to 90% of them seen only once. The specimen comprised peripheral blood, sampled on day 0 of AZD1222 vaccination. Receptor source: an adult in good health. Each CDR3 is given with its conserved first and last residue. Fields, in order: clone size, D gene, J gene, V gene, CDR3 DNA, CDR3 protein. A D gene is named only where the DNA matches it firmly. Not every row has a clone size; where given, it reads once, few, many or a size class.

clone size: .; D gene: TRBD1; J gene: TRBJ1-5; V gene: TRBV4-3; CDR3 DNA: TGCGCCAGCAGCCAAGTGACAGGGGCGTACAATCAGCCCCAGCATTTT; CDR3 protein: CASSQVTGAYNQPQHF
clone size: .; D gene: .; J gene: TRBJ2-5; V gene: TRBV6-1; CDR3 DNA: TGTGCCAGCAGTGACAGGGGTACAGGACAAGAGACCCAGTACTTC; CDR3 protein: CASSDRGTGQETQYF
clone size: .; D gene: TRBD2; J gene: TRBJ2-1; V gene: TRBV5-1; CDR3 DNA: TGCGCCAGCAGCTTGGCCCCAGCGGGAGCCGCTGAGCAGTTCTTC; CDR3 protein: CASSLAPAGAAEQFF
clone size: .; D gene: .; J gene: TRBJ1-2; V gene: TRBV5-4; CDR3 DNA: TGTGCCAGCAGCCCCTTTTCCCAGGGCCTATTTGACTATGGCTACACCTTC; CDR3 protein: CASSPFSQGLFDYGYTF
clone size: once; D gene: .; J gene: TRBJ1-1; V gene: TRBV5-6; CDR3 DNA: TGTGCCAGCAGCTTGATAGTGCTGAACACTGAAGCTTTCTTT; CDR3 protein: CASSLIVLNTEAFF
clone size: .; D gene: TRBD1; J gene: TRBJ2-3; V gene: TRBV4-2; CDR3 DNA: TGTGCCAGCAGCCGAGACAGGGGGAATGCAGATACGCAGTATTTT; CDR3 protein: CASSRDRGNADTQYF
clone size: .; D gene: .; J gene: TRBJ1-5; V gene: TRBV15; CDR3 DNA: TGTGCCACCAGCCGGCAACAGGGCAATCAGCCCCAGCATTTT; CDR3 protein: CATSRQQGNQPQHF
clone size: .; D gene: TRBD1; J gene: TRBJ1-6; V gene: TRBV12-5; CDR3 DNA: TGTGCTAGTGGTAAGGGGGCTACTAATTCACCCCTCCACTTT; CDR3 protein: CASGKGATNSPLHF
clone size: .; D gene: .; J gene: TRBJ2-1; V gene: TRBV19; CDR3 DNA: TGTGCCAGTAGTATGTTACAGCGCTCCTACAATGAGCAGTTCTTC; CDR3 protein: CASSMLQRSYNEQFF
clone size: .; D gene: .; J gene: TRBJ1-5; V gene: TRBV5-4; CDR3 DNA: TGTGCCAGCAGCCCTCCTTGGGAGCCCCAGCATTTT; CDR3 protein: CASSPPWEPQHF
clone size: once; D gene: .; J gene: TRBJ1-2; V gene: TRBV6-5; CDR3 DNA: TGTGCCAGCAGTTACTCGGCCTCCTTTGGCTACACCTTC; CDR3 protein: CASSYSASFGYTF
clone size: .; D gene: .; J gene: TRBJ1-1; V gene: TRBV28; CDR3 DNA: TGTGCCAGCAGTACCATTTTCATGAACACTGAAGCTTTCTTT; CDR3 protein: CASSTIFMNTEAFF
clone size: .; D gene: .; J gene: TRBJ1-2; V gene: TRBV11-2; CDR3 DNA: TGTGCCAGCAGCTTAGATCGGTGGGTTAGATGGGATGGCTACACCTTC; CDR3 protein: CASSLDRWVRWDGYTF
clone size: .; D gene: .; J gene: TRBJ1-5; V gene: TRBV10-3; CDR3 DNA: TGTGCCATCAGTGAAGGGGTTTTGGGTCAGCCCCAGCATTTT; CDR3 protein: CAISEGVLGQPQHF
clone size: .; D gene: TRBD2; J gene: TRBJ2-2; V gene: TRBV5-1; CDR3 DNA: TGCGCCAGCAGCTTGGCCGTAGCGGGACGCACCGGGGAGCTGTTTTTT; CDR3 protein: CASSLAVAGRTGELFF
clone size: .; D gene: .; J gene: TRBJ1-1; V gene: TRBV5-5; CDR3 DNA: TGTGCCAGCAGCTTGGACATAGGGAGGGTGGACACTGAAGCTTTCTTT; CDR3 protein: CASSLDIGRVDTEAFF
clone size: .; D gene: TRBD2; J gene: TRBJ2-2; V gene: TRBV29-1; CDR3 DNA: TGCAGCGTGAGCGGGAGTAGGTACACCGGGGAGCTGTTTTTT; CDR3 protein: CSVSGSRYTGELFF
clone size: .; D gene: TRBD2; J gene: TRBJ2-2; V gene: TRBV5-6; CDR3 DNA: TGTGCCAGCAGCTGGAAGGCGGGAGCGGTCACCGGGGAGCTGTTTTTT; CDR3 protein: CASSWKAGAVTGELFF
clone size: few; D gene: .; J gene: TRBJ1-1; V gene: TRBV19; CDR3 DNA: TGTGCCAGTAGTCCTGACCATGGGAACACTGAAGCTTTCTTT; CDR3 protein: CASSPDHGNTEAFF
clone size: .; D gene: .; J gene: TRBJ2-7; V gene: TRBV20-1; CDR3 DNA: TGCAGTGCTAGTCCGCTAGCCTCTGGATCCTACGAGCAGTACTTC; CDR3 protein: CSASPLASGSYEQYF
clone size: .; D gene: .; J gene: TRBJ2-1; V gene: TRBV2; CDR3 DNA: TGTGCCGGAGGGGGGGAGGGACCCTACAATGAGCAGTTCTTC; CDR3 protein: CAGGGEGPYNEQFF
clone size: .; D gene: .; J gene: TRBJ2-1; V gene: TRBV19; CDR3 DNA: TGTGCCAGTACCCAAGATAGGGCTTCCTACAATGAGCAGTTCTTC; CDR3 protein: CASTQDRASYNEQFF
clone size: .; D gene: .; J gene: TRBJ2-5; V gene: TRBV18; CDR3 DNA: TGTGCCAGCTCACCAAAGGGGACCGGAGAGACCCAGTACTTC; CDR3 protein: CASSPKGTGETQYF
clone size: .; D gene: .; J gene: TRBJ1-5; V gene: TRBV19; CDR3 DNA: TGTGCCAGTAGTATTAGGGAGGATCAGCCCCAGCATTTT; CDR3 protein: CASSIREDQPQHF
clone size: .; D gene: .; J gene: TRBJ1-2; V gene: TRBV7-9; CDR3 DNA: TGTGCCAGCAGCTTAGAGGGGCGGGGGTATGGCTACACCTTC; CDR3 protein: CASSLEGRGYGYTF
clone size: .; D gene: .; J gene: TRBJ1-6; V gene: TRBV3-1/TRBV3-2; CDR3 DNA: TGTGCCAGCAGCTCACAACCCCCGGAGTCACCCCTCCACTTT; CDR3 protein: CASSSQPPESPLHF
clone size: .; D gene: TRBD1; J gene: TRBJ2-1; V gene: TRBV5-1; CDR3 DNA: TGCGCCAGCAGCGCATTGACAGGGGTAGGCTACAATGAGCAGTTCTTC; CDR3 protein: CASSALTGVGYNEQFF
clone size: .; D gene: .; J gene: TRBJ1-5; V gene: TRBV2; CDR3 DNA: TGTGCCAGCAGGAATTTCCCAAATCAGCCCCAGCATTTT; CDR3 protein: CASRNFPNQPQHF
clone size: .; D gene: .; J gene: TRBJ1-2; V gene: TRBV5-6; CDR3 DNA: TGTGCCAGCAGCTTGGCCGGGTTCTATGGCTACACCTTC; CDR3 protein: CASSLAGFYGYTF
clone size: .; D gene: .; J gene: TRBJ1-1; V gene: TRBV3-1/TRBV3-2; CDR3 DNA: TGTGCCAGCAGCCAACAGGGAACTGAAGCTTTCTTT; CDR3 protein: CASSQQGTEAFF
clone size: .; D gene: TRBD2; J gene: TRBJ2-5; V gene: TRBV7-9; CDR3 DNA: TGTGCCAGCAGCAGAGGACTAGCGGGAGGCCGCCGACGGGGAGAGACCCAGTACTTC; CDR3 protein: CASSRGLAGGRRRGETQYF
clone size: .; D gene: TRBD2; J gene: TRBJ2-5; V gene: TRBV18; CDR3 DNA: TGTGCCAGCTCTCCCCCCGGGACTAGCGCTCAAGAGACCCAGTACTTC; CDR3 protein: CASSPPGTSAQETQYF
clone size: .; D gene: .; J gene: TRBJ2-2; V gene: TRBV11-2; CDR3 DNA: TGTGCCAGCAGCTGGACCGCGGGCGCGAACACCGGGGAGCTGTTTTTT; CDR3 protein: CASSWTAGANTGELFF
clone size: .; D gene: .; J gene: TRBJ2-5; V gene: TRBV5-6; CDR3 DNA: TGTGCCAGCAGCTTGGACGCAAAAGAGACCCAGTACTTC; CDR3 protein: CASSLDAKETQYF
clone size: .; D gene: TRBD1; J gene: TRBJ2-1; V gene: TRBV7-3; CDR3 DNA: TGTGCCAGCAGCTCGTGGGACAGGGTCGGCTACAATGAGCAGTTCTTC; CDR3 protein: CASSSWDRVGYNEQFF
clone size: .; D gene: TRBD2; J gene: TRBJ2-7; V gene: TRBV11-2; CDR3 DNA: TGTGCCAGCAGCCCTCCGACTAGCGGGTTCTCCTACGAGCAGTACTTC; CDR3 protein: CASSPPTSGFSYEQYF
clone size: .; D gene: .; J gene: TRBJ1-5; V gene: TRBV11-2; CDR3 DNA: TGTGCCAGCAGCTTAGACAGGGTAAAGCCCCAGCATTTT; CDR3 protein: CASSLDRVKPQHF
clone size: once; D gene: .; J gene: TRBJ1-3; V gene: TRBV11-2; CDR3 DNA: TGTGCCAGCACCCCTACCGGGACCTCTGGAAACACCATATATTTT; CDR3 protein: CASTPTGTSGNTIYF
clone size: .; D gene: TRBD2; J gene: TRBJ2-5; V gene: TRBV19; CDR3 DNA: TGTGCCAGTAGTACCAGGACTAGCGAGACCCAGTACTTC; CDR3 protein: CASSTRTSETQYF
clone size: .; D gene: .; J gene: TRBJ2-3; V gene: TRBV6-5; CDR3 DNA: TGTGCCAGCACCCCGGGCGGGTGGACAGATACGCAGTATTTT; CDR3 protein: CASTPGGWTDTQYF
clone size: .; D gene: .; J gene: TRBJ2-7; V gene: TRBV28; CDR3 DNA: TGTGCCAGCAGTTTTCAAGGGGCGTCCGGCTACGAGCAGTACTTC; CDR3 protein: CASSFQGASGYEQYF
clone size: .; D gene: .; J gene: TRBJ2-2; V gene: TRBV7-9; CDR3 DNA: TGTGCCAGCAACTTTGTCTATGGGTCGAACACCGGGGAGCTGTTTTTT; CDR3 protein: CASNFVYGSNTGELFF
clone size: .; D gene: .; J gene: TRBJ1-2; V gene: TRBV28; CDR3 DNA: TGTGCCAGCAGTTTCCGATGGGCCAGAGACTTCTATGGCTACACCTTC; CDR3 protein: CASSFRWARDFYGYTF
clone size: .; D gene: .; J gene: TRBJ1-4; V gene: TRBV7-2; CDR3 DNA: TGTGCCAGCAGGACCGGGACTTGGGAGGAAAAACTGTTTTTT; CDR3 protein: CASRTGTWEEKLFF